The sequence of this T cell receptor (beta chain) was determined in a study of T cell repertoires in aging, cancer and after chemotherapy. Amplification of TCR beta used genomic DNA extracted from peripheral blood. A mixed TRB-A/B primer pool amplified rearranged TRB by multiplex touch-down PCR. TCRdb analysed the multiplex PCR reads with MiXCR anew, one entry per CDR3 protein. The data show fewer than 4,500 distinct CDR3 sequences, with about 29% seen just once and 20% held by the top ten. This clonotype qualifies as medium-sized. The sequence came from a human donor with a solid tumor. Sample: blood.

In DNA form, the CDR3 reads TGTGCCAGCAGTTACCATACGGTCAGGGGCGGCAATCAGCCCCAGCATTTT. It yields the protein CASSYHTVRGGNQPQHF. The V and J genes are TRBV6-6 and TRBJ1-5; D may be TRBD1 (6 bases). This CDR3 has 17 residues. With 2 bases removed from V and 2 bases from J, the gap between germline ends came to 16 bases. From germline, CDR1 is MNHNY and CDR2 SVGAGI (reference sequence).